What follows are 25 T cell receptor beta chains derived from one specimen sequenced in a study of T cell changes during pregnancy in multiple sclerosis. The assay was immunoSEQ multiplex PCR, and TCRdb's table has in-frame clones only and misses some. Of 73,000 or so clones in the sample, roughly 88% were seen once. Sequencing used peripheral blood, obtained after pregnancy. Receptor source: a female donor in good health, enrolled as a control in a pregnancy study.

This clone was counted once. This chain connects TRBV15 to TRBJ2-1; TRBD2 agrees at 8 bases. Germline loops: CDR1 LNHNV, CDR2 YYDKDF (reference sequence). This CDR3 has 16 amino acids. V lost 4 bases and J lost 0; bases outside the gene matches: 5. The CDR3 DNA reads TGTGCCACCAGCAAACCTAGCGGGCGCTCCTACAATGAGCAGTTCTTC. Protein sequence: CATSKPSGRSYNEQFF.

The chain links TRBV7-6 to TRBJ2-2, with 7 bases identical to TRBD2. CDR3 length equals 17 residues. Germline CDR1 SGHVS, CDR2 FNYEAQ. The trim removed 1 base at V and 5 bases at J, leaving 10 bases unmatched. The CDR3 DNA follows: TGTGCCAGCAGCTTAGTGCGGGGGAGCCTGGGAACCGGGGAGCTGTTTTTT. Its translation: CASSLVRGSLGTGELFF. Filled out from reference TRBV7-6 and TRBJ2-2, the complete variable domain reads GAGVSQSPRYKVTKRGQDVALRCDPISGHVSLYWYRQALGQGPEFLTYFNYEAQQDKSGLPNDRFSAERPEGSISTLTIQRTEQRDSAMYRCASSLVRGSLGTGELFFGEGSRLTVL.

The chain combines TRBV5-6 with TRBJ2-7, with 10 positions matching TRBD2. The V and J ends lost 4 bases and 3 bases, in that order; junction bases with no gene match: 7. This CDR3 has 15 residues. Germline assignment: CDR1 SGHDT and CDR2 YYEEEE. The CDR3 reads CASSRGLALSYEQYF. The DNA for the CDR3 is TGTGCCAGCAGCCGGGGACTAGCGCTAAGCTACGAGCAGTACTTC.

The V and J genes are TRBV27 and TRBJ2-1; 10 bases are a match to TRBD2. CDR1 and CDR2 from the germline V gene are MNHEY and SMNVEV (reference sequence). V was pared by 6 bases and J by 13 bases, with 6 bases of the junction left unmatched. The CDR3 covers 12 residues. CDR3 region: CASSQRGGRQFF. The CDR3 DNA reads TGTGCCAGCAGCCAGCGGGGGGGCCGTCAGTTCTTC.

This rearrangement joins TRBV15 to TRBJ2-3; 14 bases are shared with TRBD2. Germline lookup yields CDR1 LNHNV and CDR2 YYDKDF (reference sequence). There are 18 residues in the CDR3. V lost 3 bases to trimming and J lost 5 bases; unmatched junction nucleotides: 10. The CDR3 spells CATSSPRLAGGPVDTQYF. DNA of the CDR3: TGTGCCACCAGCAGTCCCAGACTAGCGGGAGGGCCGGTAGATACGCAGTATTTT.

In this sample, this clone turned up once. V and J are TRBV7-9 and TRBJ1-1, with 10 bases aligning to TRBD1. J was trimmed by 3 bases and V by 4 bases; bases with no gene match: 8. The CDR3 is 16 amino acids. CDR1 SEHNR and CDR2 FQNEAQ come from the germline V gene (reference sequence). The CDR3 here is CASSSGLDRGDTEAFF. The CDR3 coding sequence is TGTGCCAGCAGCTCCGGCCTGGACAGGGGGGACACTGAAGCTTTCTTT.

V and J are TRBV11-2 and TRBJ1-2; D possibly corresponds to TRBD1 (5 bases). CDR3 length: 14 residues. V was trimmed by 0 bases and J by 6 bases, leaving 11 bases between them. The germline V gene has CDR1 SGHAT and CDR2 FQNNGV. The CDR3 loop reads CASSLDRRGNGYTF. CDR3 coding DNA: TGTGCCAGCAGCTTAGATCGTAGGGGTAATGGCTACACCTTC.

This clone appeared a few times. The chain is built from TRBV9 and TRBJ1-1; D unclear. The CDR3 runs to 14 residues. CDR1 and CDR2 (germline): SGDLS, YYNGEE. V was trimmed by 3 bases and J by 1 base, leaving 10 bases between them. For the CDR3, the DNA is TGTGCCAGCAGCGCCCACCTCAGGAACACTGAAGCTTTCTTT. It is translated as CASSAHLRNTEAFF. Full variable domain (outside the CDR3, taken from reference TRBV9 and TRBJ1-1): DSGVTQTPKHLITATGQRVTLRCSPRSGDLSVYWYQQSLDQGLQFLIQYYNGEERAKGNILERFSAQQFPDLHSELNLSSLELGDSALYFCASSAHLRNTEAFFGQGTRLTVV.

The chain couples TRBV5-6 to TRBJ2-1, with 14 bases matching TRBD2. V gave up 0 bases and J gave up 0 bases; unmatched junction bases: 5. The CDR3 contains 19 residues. Germline-derived CDR1 and CDR2 are SGHDT and YYEEEE. CDR3 residues: CASSLVTSGGAGSYNEQFF. DNA for the CDR3: TGTGCCAGCAGCTTGGTGACTAGCGGGGGGGCCGGCTCCTACAATGAGCAGTTCTTC.

With regard to this clone: Additional DNA sequences in this sample encode the identical CDR3. In DNA form, the CDR3 reads TGTGCCAGTAGTATAGGAGGGACAGGGGGCACTGAAGCTTTCTTT. As protein: CASSIGGTGGTEAFF. V and J are TRBV19 and TRBJ1-1; the match to TRBD1 covers 11 bases. Germline assignment: CDR1 LNHDA and CDR2 SQIVND (reference sequence). This CDR3 region has 15 residues. The J segment lost 4 bases and the V segment lost 1 base, leaving 2 bases of the junction unmatched.

The J gene is TRBJ2-1, the V gene TRBV25-1; TRBD2 agrees at 9 bases. Germline-derived CDR1 and CDR2 are MGHDK and SYGVNS. This CDR3 spans 16 amino acids. Trimming cost V 1 base and J 2 bases; bases outside gene matches: 3. CDR3 region: CASSELAGDPYNEQFF. The CDR3 DNA sequence: TGTGCCAGCAGTGAATTAGCGGGAGACCCCTACAATGAGCAGTTCTTC.

This rearrangement joins TRBV9 to TRBJ2-7; 9 positions agree with TRBD1. J gave up 4 bases and V 2 bases, and 4 bases lay outside the gene matches. The CDR3 spans 14 residues. The V gene's germline CDR1 is SGDLS and CDR2 YYNGEE. As DNA, the CDR3 is TGTGCCAGCAGCGTTTCACAGGGGGCTTACGAGCAGTACTTC. This gives the protein CASSVSQGAYEQYF.

The J gene is TRBJ2-1, the V gene TRBV27; the match to TRBD1 covers 10 bases. V gave up 0 bases and J gave up 8 bases; unmatched junction bases: 7. Germline CDR1 is MNHEY and CDR2 is SMNVEV (reference sequence). This CDR3 is built from 16 residues. CDR3 DNA sequence: TGTGCCAGCAGTTTATCGAGTTGGGACAGGGGACATGAGCAGTTCTTC. The encoded protein is CASSLSSWDRGHEQFF.

This clone was recorded a few times. The chain uses TRBV29-1 and TRBJ1-2, with D hard to call. The CDR3 sequence is 12 residues long. CDR1 is SQVTM, CDR2 ANQGSEA, per germline. Trimming removed 6 bases from V and 2 bases from J, with 10 bases in between. The CDR3, as DNA: TGCAGCGTCGATCTAGCCAACTATGGCTACACCTTC. Its protein is CSVDLANYGYTF.

J is TRBJ1-1 and V is TRBV29-1; 9 nucleotides line up with TRBD1. The germline gives CDR1 SQVTM, CDR2 ANQGSEA. Losses at the gene ends were 3 bases for V and 7 bases for J; bases not matched to a gene: 6. CDR3 length: 13 amino acids. The CDR3 sequence is CSVETGGKGEAFF. The CDR3 DNA is TGCAGCGTTGAGACAGGGGGGAAGGGTGAAGCTTTCTTT.

This chain links TRBV18 with TRBJ2-7; maybe TRBD1 (7 bases). The CDR3 has 15 residues. V dropped 6 bases and J dropped 1 base, with 16 bases sitting between them. Per germline, CDR1 KGHSH and CDR2 LQKENI. CDR3 DNA sequence: TGTGCCAGCTCCCATCCGCAGGGGGGATCCTACGAGCAGTACTTC. Protein sequence: CASSHPQGGSYEQYF.

CDR3 residues: CASSQDQGVRAGNEQFF. The CDR3 DNA reads as TGCGCCAGCAGCCAAGATCAGGGCGTAAGGGCGGGGAATGAGCAGTTCTTC. The rearrangement links TRBV4-3 to TRBJ2-1; tentative D call: TRBD2 (6 bases). Trimming removed 0 bases from V and 7 bases from J, with 19 bases in between. The germline CDR1 and CDR2 sequences are LGHNA and YSLEER. The CDR3 runs to 17 residues.

This sequence joins TRBV27 and TRBJ1-3; 7 bases are shared with TRBD1. CDR3 size: 16 residues. Germline V CDR1 and CDR2: MNHEY, SMNVEV (reference sequence). The J segment lost 0 bases and the V segment lost 2 bases, leaving 4 bases of the junction unmatched. CDR3 loop: CASSLRGTASGNTIYF. CDR3 in DNA: TGTGCCAGCAGTTTAAGAGGGACAGCCTCTGGAAACACCATATATTTT.

V is TRBV14 and J is TRBJ2-1; 14 positions agree with TRBD2. V shed 3 bases, J shed 6 bases, and the junction held 4 bases outside the gene matches. The germline V gene encodes CDR1 SGHDN and CDR2 FVKESK. The CDR3 runs 16 residues. The chain's CDR3 is CASSQGGLAGANEQFF. The CDR3, as DNA: TGTGCCAGCAGCCAGGGGGGACTAGCGGGAGCCAATGAGCAGTTCTTC.

The chain links TRBV10-1 to TRBJ2-2; unclear D gene. From germline, CDR1 is WNHNN and CDR2 SYGVQD (reference sequence). The CDR3 contains 14 residues. V was shortened by 0 bases and J by 4 bases, with 6 bases between the two germline ends. Here the CDR3 DNA reads TGCGCCAGCAGTGAGTCGATTAGCACCGGGGAGCTGTTTTTT. Translated: CASSESISTGELFF.

This chain joins TRBV5-6 and TRBJ2-3; TRBD2 might be the D (6 bases). Germline V gives CDR1 SGHDT, CDR2 YYEEEE. CDR3 size: 16 residues. The V end was cut by 3 bases, the J end by 2 bases, with 16 bases between. The CDR3 loop is CASSWIAGTPTDTQYF. The DNA of the CDR3 is TGTGCCAGCAGCTGGATTGCGGGGACCCCCACAGATACGCAGTATTTT.

The chain uses TRBV11-3 and TRBJ2-3; D may be TRBD1 (5 bases). This CDR3 is 12 amino acids long. Germline CDR1 and CDR2: SGHNT and YENEEA. Trimming shortened V by 6 bases and J by 3 bases, and 7 bases separated the two germline ends. The CDR3 loop reads CASSRQTDTQYF. CDR3 DNA sequence: TGTGCCAGCAGTAGACAGACAGATACGCAGTATTTT.

For this clone: A junction end diverges from the germline sequence, so it may reflect a read error. The rearrangement links TRBV6-6 to TRBJ2-1, with TRBD1 as a possible D gene (6 bases). The CDR3 has 15 residues. The germline V gene has CDR1 MNHNY and CDR2 SVGAGI (reference sequence). CDR3 nucleotide sequence: TGTGCCAGCAGTGACTCTGGGACATCGCGGAATGAGCAGTTCTTC. Residues: CASSDSGTSRNEQFF.

J is TRBJ2-7 and V is TRBV5-4; 8 positions agree with TRBD1. Trimming removed 3 bases from V and 2 bases from J; junction bases left unmatched: 1. Germline CDR1 reads SGHNT; CDR2 reads YYREEE (reference sequence). The CDR3 covers 13 residues. The CDR3 is CASSWTGTYEQYF. CDR3 nucleotides: TGTGCCAGCAGCTGGACAGGGACCTACGAGCAGTACTTC.

This chain uses TRBV10-3 with TRBJ2-7; 12 nucleotides align to TRBD2. Germline CDR1 and CDR2: ENHRY and SYGVKD. J was trimmed by 6 bases and V by 0 bases; bases with no gene match: 3. The CDR3 sequence is 15 residues long. The CDR3 nucleotides are TGTGCCATCAGTGAGTCGCGGACTAGCGGGATCGAGCAGTACTTC. This codes for CAISESRTSGIEQYF.